The clone carrying this T cell receptor (beta chain) was seen a handful of times. Its target is not known. V lost 4 bases and J lost 7, with 17 bases in between. This CDR3 is built from 13 residues. Germline CDR1 is DFQATT and CDR2 is SNEGSKA (reference sequence). This sample stems from a study of CD8 T cells in ankylosing spondylitis. TCRdb reanalysed the 5' RACE reads using MiXCR and keeps one entry per CDR3 protein. Of 450,000 or so distinct CDR3 sequences listed, roughly a quarter were seen once; the top ten hold 0.89%. Broader study findings: Researchers report that disease-linked clones proved CD8+ and relatively rare in peripheral blood. Fewer than 10 highly homologous variants formed a TCR beta motif that appeared characteristic of ankylosing spondylitis blood.

The sample was blood, either unsorted or a sorted T cell fraction (not recorded which). The clonotype comes from a male donor with ankylosing spondylitis. V and J are TRBV20-1 and TRBJ2-7; D may match TRBD1 or TRBD2 (5 bases each). The CDR3 spells CSATSHGAGEQYF. The CDR3 region has the DNA TGCAGTGCTACATCCCACGGGGCAGGGGAGCAGTACTTC.